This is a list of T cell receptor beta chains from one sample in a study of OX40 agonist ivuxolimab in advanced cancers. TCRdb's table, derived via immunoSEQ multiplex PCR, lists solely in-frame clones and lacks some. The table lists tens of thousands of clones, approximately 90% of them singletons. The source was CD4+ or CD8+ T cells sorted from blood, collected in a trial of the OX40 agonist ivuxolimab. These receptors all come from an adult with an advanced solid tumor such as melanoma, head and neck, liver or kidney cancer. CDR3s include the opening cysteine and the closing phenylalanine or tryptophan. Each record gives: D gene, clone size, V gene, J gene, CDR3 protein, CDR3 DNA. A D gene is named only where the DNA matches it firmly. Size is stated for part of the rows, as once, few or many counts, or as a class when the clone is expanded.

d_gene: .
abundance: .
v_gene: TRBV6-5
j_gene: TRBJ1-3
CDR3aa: CASSSRHGNTIYF
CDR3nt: TGTGCCAGCAGTTCCAGACACGGAAACACCATATATTTT

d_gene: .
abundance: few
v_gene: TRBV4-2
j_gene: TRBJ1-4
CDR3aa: CASSQAGPEKKLFF
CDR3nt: TGTGCCAGCAGCCAAGCCGGACCGGAGAAAAAACTGTTTTTT

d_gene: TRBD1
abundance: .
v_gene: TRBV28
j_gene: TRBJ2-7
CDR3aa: CASSLWGTASYEQYF
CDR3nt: TGTGCCAGCAGTTTATGGGGGACAGCCTCCTACGAGCAGTACTTC

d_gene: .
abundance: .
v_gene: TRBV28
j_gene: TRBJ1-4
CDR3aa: CASSLTGSSGGGEKLFF
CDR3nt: TGTGCCAGCAGTCTCACAGGGAGCTCTGGGGGTGGGGAAAAACTGTTTTTT

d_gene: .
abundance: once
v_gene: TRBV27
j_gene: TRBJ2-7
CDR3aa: CASSSRLGRSSYEQYF
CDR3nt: TGTGCCAGCAGTTCTCGCCTAGGACGGAGCTCCTACGAGCAGTACTTC

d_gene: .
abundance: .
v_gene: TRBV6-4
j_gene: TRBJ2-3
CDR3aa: CASSEQGPTDTQYF
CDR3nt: TGTGCCAGCAGTGAACAGGGACCCACAGATACGCAGTATTTT

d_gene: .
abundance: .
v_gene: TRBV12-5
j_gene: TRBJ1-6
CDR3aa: CASGPIGTNSPLHF
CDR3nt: TGTGCTAGTGGACCCATCGGGACAAATTCACCCCTCCACTTT

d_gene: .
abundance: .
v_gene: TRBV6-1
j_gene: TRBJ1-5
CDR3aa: CASRLTRGSNQPQHF
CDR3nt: TGTGCCAGTCGGCTAACCAGGGGATCAAATCAGCCCCAGCATTTT

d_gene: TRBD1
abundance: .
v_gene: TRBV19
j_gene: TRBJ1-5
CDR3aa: CASSIRTGVFNQPQHF
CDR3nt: TGTGCCAGTAGTATTCGGACAGGTGTATTCAATCAGCCCCAGCATTTT

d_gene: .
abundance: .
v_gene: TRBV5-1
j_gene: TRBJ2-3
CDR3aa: CASSWRGDTDTQYF
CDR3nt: TGCGCCAGCAGCTGGAGAGGTGATACAGATACGCAGTATTTT

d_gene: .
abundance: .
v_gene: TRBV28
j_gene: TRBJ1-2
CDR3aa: CAISGLIAYGYTF
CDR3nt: TGTGCCATCTCCGGGCTCATCGCCTATGGCTACACCTTC

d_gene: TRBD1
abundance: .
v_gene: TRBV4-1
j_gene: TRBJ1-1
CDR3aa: CASSRSGQTNTEAFF
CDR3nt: TGCGCCAGCAGCCGTTCGGGACAGACAAACACTGAAGCTTTCTTT

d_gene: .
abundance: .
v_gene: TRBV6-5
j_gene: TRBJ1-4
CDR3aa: CASRLGGRNEKLFF
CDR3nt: TGTGCCAGCCGCTTGGGGGGGCGAAATGAAAAACTGTTTTTT

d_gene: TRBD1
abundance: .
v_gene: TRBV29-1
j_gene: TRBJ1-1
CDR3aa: CSVRHRGPNTEAFF
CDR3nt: TGCAGCGTTCGTCATAGGGGGCCGAACACTGAAGCTTTCTTT

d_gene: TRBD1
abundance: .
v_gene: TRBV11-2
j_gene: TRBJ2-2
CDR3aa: CASYIGDRNTGELFF
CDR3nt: TGTGCCAGCTACATAGGGGACAGGAACACCGGGGAGCTGTTTTTT

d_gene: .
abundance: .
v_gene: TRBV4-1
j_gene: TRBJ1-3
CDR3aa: CASSQDGLGTIYF
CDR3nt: TGCGCCAGCAGCCAAGATGGGTTGGGCACCATATATTTT

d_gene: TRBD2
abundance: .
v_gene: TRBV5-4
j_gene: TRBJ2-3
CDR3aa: CASRTSGRVGTDTQYF
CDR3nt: TGTGCCAGCAGGACTAGCGGGAGGGTGGGCACAGATACGCAGTATTTT

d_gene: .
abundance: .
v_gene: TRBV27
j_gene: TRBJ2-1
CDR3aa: CASSLLRGGFYNEQFF
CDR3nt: TGTGCCAGCAGCCTCCTAAGGGGGGGTTTTTACAATGAGCAGTTCTTC

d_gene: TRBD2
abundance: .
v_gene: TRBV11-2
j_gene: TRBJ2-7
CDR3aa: CASSWELAVPYEQYF
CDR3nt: TGTGCCAGCAGCTGGGAACTAGCGGTTCCCTACGAGCAGTACTTC

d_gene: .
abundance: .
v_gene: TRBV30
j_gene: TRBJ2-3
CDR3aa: CAWSVGATPSTDTQYF
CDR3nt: TGTGCCTGGAGTGTCGGTGCAACTCCTAGCACAGATACGCAGTATTTT

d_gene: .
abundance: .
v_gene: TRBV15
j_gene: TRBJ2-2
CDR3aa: CATSRGYGRTGELFF
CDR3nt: TGTGCCACCAGCAGAGGTTATGGACGGACCGGGGAGCTGTTTTTT

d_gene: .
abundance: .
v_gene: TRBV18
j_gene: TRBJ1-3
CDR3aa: CASSSDVYSGNTIYF
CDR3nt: TGTGCCAGCTCATCTGACGTCTACTCTGGAAACACCATATATTTT

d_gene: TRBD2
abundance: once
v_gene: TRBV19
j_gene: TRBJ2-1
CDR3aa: CASRRLAVSYNEQFF
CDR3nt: TGTGCCAGTAGGAGACTAGCGGTTTCCTACAATGAGCAGTTCTTC

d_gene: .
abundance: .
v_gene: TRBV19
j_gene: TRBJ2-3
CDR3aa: CAGSGGVGLITDTQYF
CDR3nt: TGTGCCGGTAGTGGGGGCGTGGGGCTGATCACAGATACGCAGTATTTT

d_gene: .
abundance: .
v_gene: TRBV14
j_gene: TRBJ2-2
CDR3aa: CASSDHATGELFF
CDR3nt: TGTGCCAGCAGCGACCACGCCACCGGGGAGCTGTTTTTT

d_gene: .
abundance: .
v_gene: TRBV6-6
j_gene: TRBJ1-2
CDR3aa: CASRGGPGYTF
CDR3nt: TGTGCCAGCAGAGGAGGGCCCGGCTACACCTTC

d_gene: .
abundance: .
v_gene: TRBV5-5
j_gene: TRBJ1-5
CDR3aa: CASSLLWDQPQHF
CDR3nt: TGTGCCAGCAGCTTGTTGTGGGATCAGCCCCAGCATTTT

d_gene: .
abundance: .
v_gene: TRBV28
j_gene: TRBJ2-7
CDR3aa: CASSSGPPRYEQYF
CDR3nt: TGTGCCAGCAGTTCGGGGCCCCCGCGGTACGAGCAGTACTTC

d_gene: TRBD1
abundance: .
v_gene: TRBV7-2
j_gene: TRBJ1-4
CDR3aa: CASSLGSGGSEKLFF
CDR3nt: TGTGCCAGCAGCTTAGGGTCAGGGGGTAGCGAAAAACTGTTTTTT

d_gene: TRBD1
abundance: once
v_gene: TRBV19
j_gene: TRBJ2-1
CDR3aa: CASSIRYRGNEQFF
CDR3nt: TGTGCCAGTAGTATAAGATACAGGGGGAACGAGCAGTTCTTC

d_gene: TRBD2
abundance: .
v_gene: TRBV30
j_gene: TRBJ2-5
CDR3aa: CAWSMTSGAQETQYF
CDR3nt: TGTGCCTGGAGTATGACTAGCGGGGCACAAGAGACCCAGTACTTC

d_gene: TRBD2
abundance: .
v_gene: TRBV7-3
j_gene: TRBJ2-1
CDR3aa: CASSPWSGGNNEQFF
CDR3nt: TGTGCCAGCAGCCCCTGGAGCGGGGGAAACAATGAGCAGTTCTTC

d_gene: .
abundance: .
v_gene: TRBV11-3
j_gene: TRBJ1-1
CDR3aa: CASSLFPNTEAFF
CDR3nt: TGTGCCAGCAGCTTATTTCCGAACACTGAAGCTTTCTTT

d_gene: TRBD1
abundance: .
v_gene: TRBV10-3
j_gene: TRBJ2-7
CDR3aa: CAISEGTGLYEQYF
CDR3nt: TGTGCCATCAGTGAAGGGACAGGGTTGTACGAGCAGTACTTC

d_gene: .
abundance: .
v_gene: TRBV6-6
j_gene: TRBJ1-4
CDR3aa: CASRRSQGTNEKLFF
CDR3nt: TGTGCCAGCAGAAGGTCACAGGGTACTAATGAAAAACTGTTTTTT

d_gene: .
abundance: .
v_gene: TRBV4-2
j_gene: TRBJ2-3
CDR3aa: CASSPIYSASSTDTQYF
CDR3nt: TGTGCCAGCAGCCCGATATATTCCGCCTCTAGCACAGATACGCAGTATTTT

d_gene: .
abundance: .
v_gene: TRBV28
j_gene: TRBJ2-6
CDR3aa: CASSFGSSSGANVLTF
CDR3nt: TGTGCCAGCAGTTTCGGTAGCAGCTCTGGGGCCAACGTCCTGACTTTC

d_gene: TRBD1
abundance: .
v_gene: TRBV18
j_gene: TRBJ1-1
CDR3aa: CASSLTGYEAFF
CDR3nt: TGTGCCAGCTCCCTGACAGGGTACGAAGCTTTCTTT

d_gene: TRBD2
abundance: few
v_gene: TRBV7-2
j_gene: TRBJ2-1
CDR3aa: CASSFNAAGGSYNEQFF
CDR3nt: TGTGCCAGCAGCTTTAATGCAGCGGGAGGGTCCTACAATGAGCAGTTCTTC

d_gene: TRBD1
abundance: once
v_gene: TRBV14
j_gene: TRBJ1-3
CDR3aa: CASSQDGTGGRSGNTIYF
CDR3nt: TGTGCCAGCAGCCAAGATGGGACAGGGGGCCGCTCTGGAAACACCATATATTTT

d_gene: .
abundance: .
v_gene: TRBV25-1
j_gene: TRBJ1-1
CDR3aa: CASSTRMNTEAFF
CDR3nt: TGTGCCAGCAGTACTAGGATGAACACTGAAGCTTTCTTT

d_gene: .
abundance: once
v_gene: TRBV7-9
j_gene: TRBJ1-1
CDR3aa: CASSFGDTKNTEAFF
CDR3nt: TGTGCCAGCAGCTTTGGGGACACCAAGAACACTGAAGCTTTCTTT

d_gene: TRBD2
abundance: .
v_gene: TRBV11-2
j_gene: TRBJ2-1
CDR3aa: CASSLAGGSSYNEQFF
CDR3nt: TGTGCCAGCAGCTTAGCTGGCGGGAGCTCCTACAATGAGCAGTTCTTC

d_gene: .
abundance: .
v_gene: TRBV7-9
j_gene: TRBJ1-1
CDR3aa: CASSFGLNTEAFF
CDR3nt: TGTGCCAGCAGCTTCGGCCTTAACACTGAAGCTTTCTTT

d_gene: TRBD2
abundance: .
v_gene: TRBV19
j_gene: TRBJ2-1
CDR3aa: CASAPRGGREQFF
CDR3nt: TGTGCCAGTGCCCCCCGGGGGGGAAGGGAGCAGTTCTTC

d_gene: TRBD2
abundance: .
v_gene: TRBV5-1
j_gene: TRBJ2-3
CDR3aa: CASSFGLAAPDTQYF
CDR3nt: TGCGCCAGCAGCTTCGGGCTAGCGGCCCCAGATACGCAGTATTTT

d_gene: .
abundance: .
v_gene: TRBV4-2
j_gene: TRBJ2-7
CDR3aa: CASSQSGGTGEQYF
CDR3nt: TGTGCCAGCAGCCAGTCAGGGGGGACGGGAGAGCAGTACTTC

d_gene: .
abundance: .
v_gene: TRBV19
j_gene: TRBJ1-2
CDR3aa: CASTWSGLGLNMNYGYTF
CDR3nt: TGTGCCAGTACATGGTCGGGACTGGGGTTGAATATGAACTATGGCTACACCTTC

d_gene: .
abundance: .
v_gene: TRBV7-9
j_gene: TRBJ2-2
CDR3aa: CASSWGDHRTGELFF
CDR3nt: TGTGCCAGCAGCTGGGGGGACCATCGGACCGGGGAGCTGTTTTTT

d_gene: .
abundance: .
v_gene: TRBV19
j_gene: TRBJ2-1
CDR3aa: CASNMGGEYNEQFF
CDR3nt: TGTGCCAGTAATATGGGGGGAGAGTACAATGAGCAGTTCTTC

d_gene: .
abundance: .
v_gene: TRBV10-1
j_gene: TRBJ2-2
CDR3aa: CASSRLEDGELLF
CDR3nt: TGCGCCAGCAGTCGTCTGGAAGACGGGGAGCTGCTTTTT

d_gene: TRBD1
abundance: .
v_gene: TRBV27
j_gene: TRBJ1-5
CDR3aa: CASTTGGGNQPQHF
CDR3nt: TGTGCCAGCACGACAGGGGGGGGCAATCAGCCCCAGCATTTT

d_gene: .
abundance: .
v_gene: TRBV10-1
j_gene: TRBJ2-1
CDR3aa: CASSPLGGYSYNEQFF
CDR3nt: TGCGCCAGCAGTCCCCTCGGCGGCTATTCCTACAATGAGCAGTTCTTC